The subject of this entry is one T cell receptor (beta chain). Its antigen is unknown. The sample belongs to a study of shared clonotypes between healthy human individuals. Study results and caveats: Shared clonotypes: about 5% naive CD4, around 3.5% naive CD8, 2% to 2.5% memory CD4, under 0.45% memory CD8.

The V gene lost 7 bases and the J gene lost 5 bases, with 10 bases spanning the gap. The CDR3 contains 12 residues. CDR1 and CDR2 (germline): MDHEN, SYDVKM. Positive CCR7 selection of CD45RO-negative cells yielded the naive CD8 cells, and terminally differentiated effector memory CD45RA+ cells were excluded. Profiled with immunoSEQ multiplex PCR; TCRdb holds only in-frame clones, not every one. The sample shows more than 2 million clones, around 95% of them seen only once. The source is a man between 18 and 29 years old in good health. Some clones in this sample may be carry-over from other donors' samples. The gene calls are TRBV28 and TRBJ2-3; D possibly corresponds to TRBD2 (5 bases). Material for sequencing was naive CD8+ T cells from PBMCs. CDR3: CASNRDGDTQYF. The CDR3, as DNA: TGTGCCAGCAATCGGGATGGAGATACGCAGTATTTT. Looking up the rest from reference TRBV28 and TRBJ2-3 gives the full variable domain: DVKVTQSSRYLVKRTGEKVFLECVQDMDHENMFWYRQDPGLGLRLIYFSYDVKMKEKGDIPEGYSVSREKKERFSLILESASTNQTSMYLCASNRDGDTQYFGPGTRLTVL.